One sample yielded the 13 T cell receptor gamma chains listed below, sequenced in a study of human gamma delta and Vdelta1 T cells. TCRdb made new clone calls on the PCR reads using CATT. The table lists 200 to 250 gamma-chain clones, roughly a fifth of them singletons, with about 90% in the top ten. The sample was Vdelta1 gamma-delta T cells from blood. All receptors derive from a human donor in good health.

Comments on this clone: The protein TCRdb lists belongs to a much larger clone and differs from this DNA's translation at residue 4, which points to a read error; the protein shown is made from the DNA. The rearrangement links TRGV5 to TRGJ1 or TRGJ2. Germline CDR1 and CDR2: VINAFY and YDVSNSKD. The CDR3 extends over 11 amino acids. The CDR3 reads CATRDRFKKLF. CDR3 sequence (DNA): TGTGCCACCCGGGACAGGTTTAAGAAACTCTTT.

This clone is categorized as large. It differs at one base from a far larger clone, so likely a read error. Other DNA sequences in the sample encode the same CDR3. The chain couples TRGV9 to TRGJ1 or TRGJ2. The CDR3 covers 11 residues. The germline V gene has CDR1 GITISATS and CDR2 ISYDGTV (reference sequence). As DNA, the CDR3 is TGTGCCCTGTGGGAGGTTGGCAAGAAACTCTTT. Translated, it gives CALWEVGKKLF.

V is TRGV5 and J is TRGJ1 or TRGJ2. This CDR3 is 11 amino acids long. Germline CDR1 is VINAFY and CDR2 is YDVSNSKD. V gave up 3 bases and J gave up 9 bases; unmatched junction bases: 5. The CDR3 DNA follows: TGTGCCACCTGGGACGTTGGTAAGAAACTCTTT. Its translation: CATWDVGKKLF.

This clone is classed as hyperexpanded. Within the sample, other DNA sequences also encode this same CDR3. The chain joins TRGV4 to TRGJ1 or TRGJ2. Trimming removed 4 bases from V and 12 bases from J; junction bases left unmatched: 9. The CDR3 sequence is 11 residues long. Germline values: CDR1 EGSTGY, CDR2 YDSYTSSV. CDR3 nucleotides: TGTGCCACCTGGGACGCAGTAAGGAAACTCTTT. Protein: CATWDAVRKLF.

This clone was recorded a few times. The chain has TRGV5 and TRGJ1 or TRGJ2. The germline gives CDR1 VINAFY, CDR2 YDVSNSKD. J was trimmed by 4 bases and V by 0 bases; bases with no gene match: 6. This CDR3 comprises 14 residues. DNA of the CDR3: TGTGCCACCTGGGACAGGCAGGCCTATTATAAGAAACTCTTT. Its protein is CATWDRQAYYKKLF.

Within the sample, this clone is large. A far larger clone is one base from this, pointing to a likely read error. This chain links TRGV9 with TRGJ1 or TRGJ2. Germline CDR1 is GITISATS and CDR2 is ISYDGTV (reference sequence). There are 11 residues in the CDR3. The CDR3 reads CAWWEVGKKLF. CDR3 nucleotides: TGTGCCTGGTGGGAGGTTGGCAAGAAACTCTTT.

This clone appeared a few times. This DNA's translation differs at residue 7 from TCRdb's protein, which comes from a much larger clone; a read error is likely, and the protein shown is translated from the DNA. The chain employs TRGV4 and TRGJ1 or TRGJ2. CDR3 length equals 11 residues. J gave up 12 bases and V 4 bases, and 9 bases lay outside the gene matches. Germline CDR1 reads EGSTGY; CDR2 reads YDSYTSSV. The CDR3 sequence is CATWDAIRKLF. CDR3 DNA sequence: TGTGCCACCTGGGACGCAATAAGGAAACTCTTT.

The chain uses TRGV9 and TRGJ1 or TRGJ2. The CDR3 sequence is 13 residues long. Trimming cost V 0 bases and J 4 bases; bases outside gene matches: 3. The V gene's germline CDR1 is GITISATS and CDR2 ISYDGTV (reference sequence). The CDR3 sequence is CALWEVWYYKKLF. The CDR3 DNA sequence: TGTGCCTTGTGGGAGGTGTGGTATTATAAGAAACTCTTT.

The chain recombines TRGV9 with TRGJ1 or TRGJ2. The trim removed 0 bases at V and 16 bases at J, leaving 24 bases unmatched. Germline V gene data show CDR1 as GITISATS and CDR2 as ISYDGTV (reference sequence). The CDR3 runs to 16 residues. The CDR3 DNA sequence: TGTGCCTTGTGGGAGGTGCGGTTGTTGGGGAAAAAAAAAAAGCTCTTT. Translation: CALWEVRLLGKKKKLF.

To note about this clone: A much larger clonotype is one base distant, so this may be a read error. The chain links TRGV9 to TRGJP. CDR1 GITISATS and CDR2 ISYDGTV come from the germline V gene (reference sequence). The CDR3 has 17 amino acids. The CDR3 nucleotides are TGTGCCTTGTGGGAGGCGAACCAAGAGTTGGGCAAAAAAAGCAAGGTATTT. Amino acids: CALWEANQELGKKSKVF.

By proportion, this clone is large. With only one base between it and a far larger clone, this is likely a read error. The chain employs TRGV9 and TRGJ1 or TRGJ2. The CDR3 spans 11 residues. Germline loops: CDR1 GITISATS, CDR2 ISYDGTV (reference sequence). With 1 base clipped from V and 12 bases from J, the junction kept 6 bases outside the gene matches. The CDR3 coding sequence is TGTGCCTTGTGGGAGGTTGGCAGGAAACTCTTT. Its translation is CALWEVGRKLF.

This clone was detected a few times. Sequence at one end of the junction differs from germline and may be a read error. The V and J genes are TRGV9 and TRGJP. This CDR3 contains 16 residues. Germline V gene sequence: CDR1 GITISATS, CDR2 ISYDGTV (reference sequence). The CDR3 protein is CALWEVRLLGKKNKLF. CDR3 sequence (DNA): TGTGCCTTGTGGGAGGTGCGGTTGTTGGGCAAAAAAAACAAGCTCTTT.

A note on this clone: A much larger clonotype is one base distant, so this may be a read error. The gene calls are TRGV8 and TRGJ1 or TRGJ2. Germline V gene sequence: CDR1 VENAVY, CDR2 YDSYNSRV. The CDR3 length is 12 residues. The CDR3 sequence is CATGDWYYKKLF. The CDR3 DNA reads as TGTGCCACCGGGGATTGGTATTATAAGAAACTCTTT.